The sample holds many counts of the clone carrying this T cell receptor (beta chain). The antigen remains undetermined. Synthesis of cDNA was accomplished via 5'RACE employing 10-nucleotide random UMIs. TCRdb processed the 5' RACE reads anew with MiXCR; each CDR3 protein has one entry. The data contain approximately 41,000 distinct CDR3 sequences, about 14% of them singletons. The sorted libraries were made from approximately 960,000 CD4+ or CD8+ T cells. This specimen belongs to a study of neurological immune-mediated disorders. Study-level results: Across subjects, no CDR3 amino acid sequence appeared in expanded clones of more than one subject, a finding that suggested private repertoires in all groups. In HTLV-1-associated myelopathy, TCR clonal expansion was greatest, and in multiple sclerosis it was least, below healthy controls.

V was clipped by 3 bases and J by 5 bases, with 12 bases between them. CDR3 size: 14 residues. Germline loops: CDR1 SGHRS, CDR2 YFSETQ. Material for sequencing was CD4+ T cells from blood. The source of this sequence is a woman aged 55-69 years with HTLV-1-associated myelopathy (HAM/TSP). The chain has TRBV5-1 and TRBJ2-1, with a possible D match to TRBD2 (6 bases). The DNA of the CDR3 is TGCGCCAGCAGCTGGGGGGACCCAAACAATGAGCAGTTCTTC. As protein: CASSWGDPNNEQFF.